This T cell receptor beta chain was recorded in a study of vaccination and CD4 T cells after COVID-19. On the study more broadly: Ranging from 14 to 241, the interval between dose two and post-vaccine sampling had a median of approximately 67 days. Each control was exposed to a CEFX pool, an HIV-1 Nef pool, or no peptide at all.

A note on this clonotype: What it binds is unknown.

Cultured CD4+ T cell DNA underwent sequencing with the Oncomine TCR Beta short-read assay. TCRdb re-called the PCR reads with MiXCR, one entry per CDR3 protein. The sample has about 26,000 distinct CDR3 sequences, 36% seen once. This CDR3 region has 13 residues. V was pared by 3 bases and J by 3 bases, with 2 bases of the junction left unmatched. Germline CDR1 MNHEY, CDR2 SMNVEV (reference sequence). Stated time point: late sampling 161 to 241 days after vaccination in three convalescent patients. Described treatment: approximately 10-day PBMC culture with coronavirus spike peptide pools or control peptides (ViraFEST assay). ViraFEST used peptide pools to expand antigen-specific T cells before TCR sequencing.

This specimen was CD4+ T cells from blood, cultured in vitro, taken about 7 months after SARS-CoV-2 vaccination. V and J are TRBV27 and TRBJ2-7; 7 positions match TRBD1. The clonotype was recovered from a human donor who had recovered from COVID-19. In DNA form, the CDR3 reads TGTGCCAGCAGTTTTTACAGGGGCTACGAGCAGTACTTC. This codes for CASSFYRGYEQYF.